Many counts were recorded for the clone carrying this T cell receptor beta chain. The data are from a study of Graves' ophthalmopathy and Graves' hyperthyroidism. CDR1 and CDR2 from the germline V gene are MNHEY and SVGAGI. Losses at the gene ends were 0 bases for V and 0 bases for J; bases not matched to a gene: 8. This CDR3 comprises 19 residues. Using RNA transcripts, the TCR beta CDR3 regions were amplified. First-round RT-PCR with HTBI primers preceded a second-round multiplex PCR. Each CDR3 protein gets one entry after TCRdb re-called the multiplex PCR reads with MiXCR. Of about 480,000 distinct CDR3 sequences in the sample, about 15% were seen once.

Sample: blood. This TCR derives from a woman aged 25 to 39 with Graves' ophthalmopathy. The rearrangement uses TRBV6-5 and TRBJ1-6; 7 bases are shared with TRBD1. The CDR3 DNA is TGTGCCAGCAGTTACTCGAGGGGGCGCATCAGCTCCTATAATTCACCCCTCCACTTT. This gives the protein CASSYSRGRISSYNSPLHF.